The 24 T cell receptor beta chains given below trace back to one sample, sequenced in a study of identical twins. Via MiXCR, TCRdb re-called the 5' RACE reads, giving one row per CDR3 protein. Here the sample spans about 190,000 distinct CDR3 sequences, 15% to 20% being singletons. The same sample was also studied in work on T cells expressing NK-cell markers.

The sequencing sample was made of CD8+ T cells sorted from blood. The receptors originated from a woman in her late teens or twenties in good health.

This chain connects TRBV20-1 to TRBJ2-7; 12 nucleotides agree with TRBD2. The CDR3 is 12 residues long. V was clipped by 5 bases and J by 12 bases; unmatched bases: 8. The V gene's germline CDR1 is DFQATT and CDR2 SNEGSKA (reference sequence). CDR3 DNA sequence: TGCAGTGCTCGACAGACTAGCGGGAGACCGTACTTC. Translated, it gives CSARQTSGRPYF.

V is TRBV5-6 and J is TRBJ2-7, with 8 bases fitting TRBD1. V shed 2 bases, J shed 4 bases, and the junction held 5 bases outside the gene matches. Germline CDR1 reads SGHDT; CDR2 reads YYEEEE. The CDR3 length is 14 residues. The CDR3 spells CASSFGQGRYEQYF. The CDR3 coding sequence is TGTGCCAGCAGCTTTGGACAGGGAAGGTACGAGCAGTACTTC. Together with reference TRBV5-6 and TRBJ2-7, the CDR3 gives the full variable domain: DAGVTQSPTHLIKTRGQQVTLRCSPKSGHDTVSWYQQALGQGPQFIFQYYEEEERQRGNFPDRFSGHQFPNYSSELNVNALLLGDSALYLCASSFGQGRYEQYFGPGTRLTVT.

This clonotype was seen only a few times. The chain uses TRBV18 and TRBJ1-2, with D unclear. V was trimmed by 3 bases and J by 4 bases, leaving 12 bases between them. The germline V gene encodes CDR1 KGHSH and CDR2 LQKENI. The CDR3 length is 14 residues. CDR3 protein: CASSPDGNTYGYTF. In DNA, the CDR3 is TGTGCCAGCTCACCGGACGGAAATACCTATGGCTACACCTTC.

CDR3 loop: CASSFIAGEQYF. The CDR3 coding sequence is TGTGCCAGCAGCTTCATAGCGGGAGAGCAGTACTTC. This chain links TRBV7-9 with TRBJ2-7; 8 bases align to TRBD2. CDR3 length equals 12 residues. The V gene's germline CDR1 is SEHNR and CDR2 FQNEAQ (reference sequence). Losses at the gene ends were 3 bases for V and 7 bases for J; bases not matched to a gene: 2.

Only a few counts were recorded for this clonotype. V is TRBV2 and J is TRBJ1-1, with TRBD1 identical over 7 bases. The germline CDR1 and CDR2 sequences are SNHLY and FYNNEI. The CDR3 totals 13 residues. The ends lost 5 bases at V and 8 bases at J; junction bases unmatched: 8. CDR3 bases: TGTGCCAGCAGTACGACAGGGTGGACCGAAGCTTTCTTT. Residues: CASSTTGWTEAFF.

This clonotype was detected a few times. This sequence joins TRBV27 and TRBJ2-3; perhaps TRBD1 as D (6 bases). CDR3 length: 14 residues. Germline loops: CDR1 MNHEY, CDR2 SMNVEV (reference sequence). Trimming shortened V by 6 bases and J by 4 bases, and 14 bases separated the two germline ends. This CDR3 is CASRPWGRSDTQYF. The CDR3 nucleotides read TGTGCCAGCAGACCGTGGGGGCGGTCAGATACGCAGTATTTT.

The DNA for the CDR3 is TGTGCCAGCAGCTTAGCCCGACTAGCGGGGGGTGAGCAGTACTTC. Amino acids: CASSLARLAGGEQYF. This chain uses TRBV11-2 with TRBJ2-7, with 13 bases identical to TRBD2. Germline loops: CDR1 SGHAT, CDR2 FQNNGV. J lost 7 bases, V lost 1 base, and 4 bases had no gene match. The CDR3 loop spans 15 amino acids.

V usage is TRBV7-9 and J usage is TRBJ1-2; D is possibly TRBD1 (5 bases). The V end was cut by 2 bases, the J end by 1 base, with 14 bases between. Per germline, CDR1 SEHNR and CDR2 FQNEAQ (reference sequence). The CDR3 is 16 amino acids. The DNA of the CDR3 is TGTGCCAGCAGCTTAACGACCGACAGTTTTAACTATGGCTACACCTTC. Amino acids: CASSLTTDSFNYGYTF. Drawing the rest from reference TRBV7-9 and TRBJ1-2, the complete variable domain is DTGVSQNPRHKITKRGQNVTFRCDPISEHNRLYWYRQTLGQGPEFLTYFQNEAQLEKSRLLSDRFSAERPKGSFSTLEIQRTEQGDSAMYLCASSLTTDSFNYGYTFGSGTRLTVV.

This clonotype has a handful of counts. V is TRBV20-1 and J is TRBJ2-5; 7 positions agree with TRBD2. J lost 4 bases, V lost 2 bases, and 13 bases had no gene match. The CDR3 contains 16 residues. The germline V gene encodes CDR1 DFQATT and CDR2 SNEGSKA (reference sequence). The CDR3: CSARRLEGGLGETQYF. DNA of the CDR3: TGCAGTGCTAGACGGTTGGAGGGAGGGCTAGGAGAGACCCAGTACTTC.

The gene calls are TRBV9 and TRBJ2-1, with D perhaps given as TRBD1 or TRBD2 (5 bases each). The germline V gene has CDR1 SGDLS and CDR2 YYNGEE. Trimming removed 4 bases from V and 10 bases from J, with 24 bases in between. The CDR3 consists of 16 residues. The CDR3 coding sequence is TGTGCCAGCAGCACCCCTAGGGGTAGCGTGGACCGGGAGCAGTTCTTC. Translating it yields CASSTPRGSVDREQFF.

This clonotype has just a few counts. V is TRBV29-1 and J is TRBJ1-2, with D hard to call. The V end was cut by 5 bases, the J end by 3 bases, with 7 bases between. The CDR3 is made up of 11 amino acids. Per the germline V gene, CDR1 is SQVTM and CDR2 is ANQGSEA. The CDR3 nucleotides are TGCAGCGTTACGGGTGACTATGGCTACACCTTC. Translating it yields CSVTGDYGYTF. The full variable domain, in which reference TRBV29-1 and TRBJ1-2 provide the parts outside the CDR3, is SAVISQKPSRDICQRGTSLTIQCQVDSQVTMMFWYRQQPGQSLTLIATANQGSEATYESGFVIDKFPISRPNLTFSTLTVSNMSPEDSSIYLCSVTGDYGYTFGSGTRLTVV.

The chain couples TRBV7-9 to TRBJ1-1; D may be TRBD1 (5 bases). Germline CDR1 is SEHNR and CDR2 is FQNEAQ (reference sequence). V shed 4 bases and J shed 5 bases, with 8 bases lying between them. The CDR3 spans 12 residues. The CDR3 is CASSWRGTEAFF. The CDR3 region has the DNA TGTGCCAGCAGCTGGAGGGGTACTGAAGCTTTCTTT.

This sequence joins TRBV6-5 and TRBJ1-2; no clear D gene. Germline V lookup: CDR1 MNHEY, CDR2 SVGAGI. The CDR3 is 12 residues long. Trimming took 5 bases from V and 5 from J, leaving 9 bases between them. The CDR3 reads CASSGPRYGYTF. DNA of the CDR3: TGTGCCAGCAGTGGGCCGCGGTATGGCTACACCTTC.

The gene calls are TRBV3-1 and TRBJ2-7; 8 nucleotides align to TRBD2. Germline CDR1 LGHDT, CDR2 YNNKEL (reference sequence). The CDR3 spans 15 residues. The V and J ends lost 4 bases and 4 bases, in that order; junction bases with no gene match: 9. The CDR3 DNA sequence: TGTGCCAGCAGCCCCCGCGGGAGGTTCAAATACGAGCAGTACTTC. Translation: CASSPRGRFKYEQYF.

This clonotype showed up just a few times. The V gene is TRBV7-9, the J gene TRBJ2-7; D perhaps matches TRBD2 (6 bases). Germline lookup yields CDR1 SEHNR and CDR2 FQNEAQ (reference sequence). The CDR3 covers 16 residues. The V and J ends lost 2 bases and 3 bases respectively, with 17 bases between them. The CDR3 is CASSLQKVGGFYEQYF. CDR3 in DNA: TGTGCCAGCAGCTTACAAAAAGTCGGGGGATTCTACGAGCAGTACTTC.

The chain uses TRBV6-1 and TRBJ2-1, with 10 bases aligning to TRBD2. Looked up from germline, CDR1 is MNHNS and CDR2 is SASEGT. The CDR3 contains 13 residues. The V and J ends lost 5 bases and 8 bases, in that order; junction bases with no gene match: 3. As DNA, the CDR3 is TGTGCCAGCAGTCTTCTAGCGGGGGATGAGCAGTTCTTC. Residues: CASSLLAGDEQFF.

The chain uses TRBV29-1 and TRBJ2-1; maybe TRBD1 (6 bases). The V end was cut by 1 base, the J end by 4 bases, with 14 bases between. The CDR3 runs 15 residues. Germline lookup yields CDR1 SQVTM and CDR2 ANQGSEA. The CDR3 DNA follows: TGCAGCGTTGAAGGAGTCCGAGGACAGTACAATGAGCAGTTCTTC. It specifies CSVEGVRGQYNEQFF.

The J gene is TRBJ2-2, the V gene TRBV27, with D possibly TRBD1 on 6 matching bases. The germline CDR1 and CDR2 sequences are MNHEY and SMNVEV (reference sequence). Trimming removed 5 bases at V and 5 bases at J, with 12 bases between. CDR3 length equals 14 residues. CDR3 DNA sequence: TGTGCCAGCAGTATTACAGGGAATACCGGGGAGCTGTTTTTT. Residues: CASSITGNTGELFF.

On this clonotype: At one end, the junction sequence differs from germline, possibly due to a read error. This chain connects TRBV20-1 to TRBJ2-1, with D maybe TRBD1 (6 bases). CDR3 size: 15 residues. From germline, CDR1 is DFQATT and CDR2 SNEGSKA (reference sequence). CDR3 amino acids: CSANKRGRSFNEQFF. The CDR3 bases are TGCAGTGCTAATAAAAGGGGGAGATCCTTCAATGAGCAGTTCTTC.

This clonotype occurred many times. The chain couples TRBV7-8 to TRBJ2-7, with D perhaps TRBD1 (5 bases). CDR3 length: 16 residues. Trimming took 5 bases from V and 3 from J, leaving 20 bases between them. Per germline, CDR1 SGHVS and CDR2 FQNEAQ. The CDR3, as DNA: TGTGCCAGCAGCACAACCGCGGCAGGGATGCACTACGAGCAGTACTTC. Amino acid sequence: CASSTTAAGMHYEQYF.

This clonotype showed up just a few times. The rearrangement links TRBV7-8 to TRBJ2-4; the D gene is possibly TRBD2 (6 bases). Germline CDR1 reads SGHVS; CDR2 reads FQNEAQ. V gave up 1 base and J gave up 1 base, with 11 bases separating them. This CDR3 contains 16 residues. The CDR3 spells CASSLEAGSAKNIQYF. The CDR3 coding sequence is TGTGCCAGCAGCTTAGAGGCGGGATCCGCCAAAAACATTCAGTACTTC.

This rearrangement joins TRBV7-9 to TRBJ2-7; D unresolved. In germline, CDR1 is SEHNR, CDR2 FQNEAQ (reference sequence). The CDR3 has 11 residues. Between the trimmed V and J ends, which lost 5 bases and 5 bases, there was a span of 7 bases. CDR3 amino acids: CASSPDDEQYF. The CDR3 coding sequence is TGTGCCAGCAGCCCGGACGACGAGCAGTACTTC.

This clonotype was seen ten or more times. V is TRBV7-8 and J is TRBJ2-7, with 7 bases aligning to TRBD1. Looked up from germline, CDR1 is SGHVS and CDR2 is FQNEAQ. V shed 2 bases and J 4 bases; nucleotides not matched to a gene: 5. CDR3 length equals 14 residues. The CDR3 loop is CASSLRDRVYEQYF. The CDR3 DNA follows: TGTGCCAGCAGCTTACGGGACAGAGTTTACGAGCAGTACTTC. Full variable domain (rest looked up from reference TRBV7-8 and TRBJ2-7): GAGVSQSPRYKVAKRGQDVALRCDPISGHVSLFWYQQALGQGPEFLTYFQNEAQLDKSGLPSDRFFAERPEGSVSTLKIQRTQQEDSAVYLCASSLRDRVYEQYFGPGTRLTVT.

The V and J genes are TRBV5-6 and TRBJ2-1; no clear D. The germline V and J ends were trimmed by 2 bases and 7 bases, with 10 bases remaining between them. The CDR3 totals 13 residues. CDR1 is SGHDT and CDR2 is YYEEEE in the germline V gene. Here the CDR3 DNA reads TGTGCCAGCAGCTTCGAGTCTGGGAATGAGCAGTTCTTC. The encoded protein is CASSFESGNEQFF.